A single sample gave rise to the 24 T cell receptor beta chains below, sequenced in a study of shared clonotypes between healthy human individuals. Profiling relied on immunoSEQ multiplex PCR, and the TCRdb table lists in-frame clones only, not all of them. Of approximately 2.3 million clones in the sample, over 90% are singletons; the top ten hold 0.39%. The sample consisted of naive CD4+ T cells from PBMCs. The subset was: CD45RA+ positively selected. These receptors came from a man between 18 and 29 years old in good health. Some clones in this sample may be carry-over from other donors' samples.

The chain uses TRBV7-8 and TRBJ2-7; D gene uncertain. Germline CDR1 and CDR2: SGHVS and FQNEAQ. The CDR3 spans 11 residues. The germline V and J ends were trimmed by 2 bases and 7 bases, with 6 bases remaining between them. CDR3 loop: CASSLQGEQYF. The CDR3 DNA sequence: TGTGCCAGCAGCTTACAAGGAGAGCAGTACTTC.

The chain is built from TRBV6-7 and TRBJ1-2; D perhaps matches TRBD1 (6 bases). TRBV6-7 belongs to the ORF category, with a function that is uncertain. Trimming cost V 10 bases and J 8 bases, with 11 bases left between them. This CDR3 region has 10 residues. The CDR3 coding sequence is TGTGCCAAAGGGGGAAGGGGCTACACCTTC. Its translation: CAKGGRGYTF.

The V gene is TRBV18, the J gene TRBJ1-1; D remains unclear. CDR1 is KGHSH and CDR2 is LQKENI in the germline V gene. CDR3 length: 13 amino acids. V was shortened by 2 bases and J by 5 bases, with 9 bases between the two germline ends. CDR3 loop: CASSPKRQTEAFF. In DNA form, the CDR3 reads TGTGCCAGCTCACCAAAACGGCAAACTGAAGCTTTCTTT.

This rearrangement joins TRBV19 to TRBJ2-5; TRBD1 might be the D (6 bases). Trimming shortened V by 6 bases and J by 4 bases, and 24 bases separated the two germline ends. The CDR3 consists of 17 residues. CDR1 and CDR2 from the germline V gene are LNHDA and SQIVND (reference sequence). CDR3 loop: CASSPTTTGLRGETQYF. The CDR3, as DNA: TGTGCCAGTAGCCCGACCACTACAGGGTTAAGAGGAGAGACCCAGTACTTC.

V usage is TRBV6-1 and J usage is TRBJ2-1; 9 positions agree with TRBD2. The CDR3 length is 17 residues. Germline V gene lookup returns CDR1 MNHNS and CDR2 SASEGT. Trimming at V came to 2 bases and at J to 10 bases, leaving 15 bases not matched to a gene. The CDR3 DNA sequence: TGTGCCAGCAGTGAATGGGCGGGAGGGCCGTATGCTAAAGAGCAGTTCTTC. It specifies CASSEWAGGPYAKEQFF.

The chain couples TRBV30 to TRBJ1-5, with 9 bases that match TRBD1. V lost 2 bases to trimming and J lost 6 bases; unmatched junction nucleotides: 17. The CDR3 runs 18 residues. Germline CDR1 is GTSNPN and CDR2 is SVGIG (reference sequence). The CDR3 protein is CAWSPLGTGGLGGQPQHF. CDR3 bases: TGTGCCTGGAGTCCCCTGGGCACAGGGGGCTTGGGGGGTCAGCCCCAGCATTTT. The complete variable domain, with remaining parts taken from reference TRBV30 and TRBJ1-5, reads SQTIHQWPATLVQPVGSPLSLECTVEGTSNPNLYWYRQAAGRGLQLLFYSVGIGQISSEVPQNLSASRPQDRQFILSSKKLLLSDSGFYLCAWSPLGTGGLGGQPQHFGDGTRLSIL.

The table lists this clone with a few counts. The rearrangement uses TRBV19 and TRBJ2-5; D gene unclear. Germline CDR1 is LNHDA and CDR2 is SQIVND (reference sequence). The CDR3 totals 16 residues. V was clipped by 2 bases and J by 3 bases, with 16 bases between them. The CDR3 DNA reads as TGTGCCAGTAGTATAACGTACCTCCGATCGGAAGAGACCCAGTACTTC. Translating it yields CASSITYLRSEETQYF.

The chain combines TRBV6-6 with TRBJ2-1; 10 nucleotides line up with TRBD2. Losses at the gene ends were 5 bases for V and 10 bases for J; bases not matched to a gene: 8. This CDR3 region has 14 residues. Germline V CDR1 and CDR2: MNHNY, SVGAGI (reference sequence). The CDR3 protein is CASSRLAGGTEQFF. CDR3 sequence (DNA): TGTGCCAGCAGTCGATTAGCGGGGGGAACCGAGCAGTTCTTC.

CDR3 in amino acids: CARGQGGSGTEAFF. The CDR3 DNA follows: TGTGCCAGGGGACAGGGTGGAAGTGGCACTGAAGCTTTCTTT. The chain couples TRBV19 to TRBJ1-1; 9 bases match TRBD1. J was trimmed by 4 bases and V by 9 bases; bases with no gene match: 9. The V gene's germline CDR1 is LNHDA and CDR2 SQIVND (reference sequence). The CDR3 sequence is 14 residues long.

This sequence joins TRBV2 and TRBJ1-4, with D unresolved. The CDR3 extends over 14 amino acids. The ends were cut back, 6 bases at V and 7 bases at J, with 15 bases in the middle. Per the germline V gene, CDR1 is SNHLY and CDR2 is FYNNEI. CDR3 in DNA: TGTGCCAGCAGGAACGGGTCGACGGGTGAAAAACTGTTTTTT. Its translation: CASRNGSTGEKLFF.

This chain connects TRBV5-1 to TRBJ1-3; D is ambiguous. In germline, CDR1 is SGHRS, CDR2 YFSETQ. CDR3 length: 16 residues. V lost 1 base and J 0 bases, leaving 11 bases between the germline ends. The CDR3 region is CASSLFSESSGNTIYF. The CDR3 nucleotides read TGCGCCAGCAGCTTGTTCTCGGAGAGCTCTGGAAACACCATATATTTT.

V is TRBV7-9 and J is TRBJ2-3; possibly TRBD1 for D (6 bases). V was cut by 0 bases and J by 10 bases, with 17 bases left in between. The CDR3 is made up of 15 amino acids. Germline loops: CDR1 SEHNR, CDR2 FQNEAQ (reference sequence). The CDR3 DNA is TGTGCCAGCAGCTTAGCAGACTTAACAGGGTTACCGCAGTATTTT. It yields the protein CASSLADLTGLPQYF.

The chain uses TRBV5-1 and TRBJ1-1; a possible D gene is TRBD1 (6 bases). From germline, CDR1 is SGHRS and CDR2 YFSETQ. The V end was cut by 7 bases, the J end by 5 bases, with 15 bases between. The CDR3 runs 13 residues. The CDR3 is CASRRPGETEAFF. The CDR3 DNA reads as TGCGCCAGCCGCCGCCCAGGGGAAACTGAAGCTTTCTTT.

This clone was found once. This chain connects TRBV27 to TRBJ2-7; TRBD1 is a possible D gene (6 bases). The CDR3 totals 14 residues. CDR1 MNHEY and CDR2 SMNVEV come from the germline V gene (reference sequence). The V and J ends lost 3 bases and 6 bases respectively, with 15 bases between them. CDR3 bases: TGTGCCAGCAGTTTGGGGACAACCTGGGGCGAGCAGTACTTC. It yields the protein CASSLGTTWGEQYF.

Notes on this clone: Other DNA sequences in the same sample also yield this CDR3. The chain employs TRBV10-3 and TRBJ1-3; possibly TRBD1 for D (5 bases). V lost 6 bases and J 2 bases, leaving 8 bases between the germline ends. The germline gives CDR1 ENHRY, CDR2 SYGVKD. The CDR3 consists of 13 residues. CDR3 nucleotide sequence: TGTGCCATCAGCCAGACAGCTGGAAACACCATATATTTT. Encoded protein: CAISQTAGNTIYF.

This clone was recorded only once. This rearrangement joins TRBV7-3 to TRBJ2-1; no clear D. The germline V and J ends were trimmed by 4 bases and 9 bases, with 19 bases remaining between them. The CDR3 runs to 15 residues. Germline values: CDR1 SGHTA, CDR2 FQGTGA. The CDR3 region has the DNA TGTGCCAGCAGCTCCAACCAACGGGTCGTCGGTGAGCAGTTCTTC. This codes for CASSSNQRVVGEQFF. Supplemented by reference TRBV7-3 and TRBJ2-1, the full variable domain reads GAGVSQTPSNKVTEKGKYVELRCDPISGHTALYWYRQSLGQGPEFLIYFQGTGAADDSGLPNDRFFAVRPEGSVSTLKIQRTERGDSAVYLCASSSNQRVVGEQFFGPGTRLTVL.

The chain is built from TRBV5-6 and TRBJ2-7; the D is unclear. Germline lookup yields CDR1 SGHDT and CDR2 YYEEEE. The CDR3 consists of 13 residues. V shed 2 bases and J shed 7 bases, with 13 bases lying between them. As DNA, the CDR3 is TGTGCCAGCAGCTTAGGACGGGCCCGGGAGCAGTACTTC. Its protein product is CASSLGRAREQYF.

This chain joins TRBV29-1 and TRBJ1-2, with 7 bases aligning to TRBD1. Germline lookup yields CDR1 SQVTM and CDR2 ANQGSEA. There are 13 residues in the CDR3. DNA of the CDR3: TGCACAGCCCTCAAGGGACAGAACTATGGCTACACCTTC. It yields the protein CTALKGQNYGYTF.

The chain uses TRBV6-1 and TRBJ1-2, with 9 bases identical to TRBD1. Germline V gives CDR1 MNHNS, CDR2 SASEGT. J was trimmed by 9 bases and V by 2 bases; bases with no gene match: 10. This CDR3 is 15 amino acids long. In DNA form, the CDR3 reads TGTGCCAGCAGTGAATTCAACAGGGGGCTATCGAGCTACACCTTC. It codes for CASSEFNRGLSSYTF.

The CDR3 sequence is CASSAQGMNTEAFF. The CDR3 bases are TGTGCCAGCAGCGCACAGGGGATGAACACTGAAGCTTTCTTT. The rearrangement links TRBV7-2 to TRBJ1-1; TRBD1 aligns across 7 bases. The CDR3 is made up of 14 amino acids. The junction had 3 bases not matched to a gene; V was cut back by 5 bases and J by 0 bases. Looked up from germline, CDR1 is SGHTA and CDR2 is FQGNSA.

This sequence joins TRBV6-1 and TRBJ2-2, with 14 bases lining up with TRBD2. V trimming: 5 bases; J trimming: 6 bases; junction bases outside the gene matches: 2. CDR1 and CDR2 (germline): MNHNS, SASEGT. The CDR3 extends over 15 amino acids. CDR3 in DNA: TGTGCCAGCAGTCCGGGACTAGCGGGAGCCGGGGAGCTGTTTTTT. Protein: CASSPGLAGAGELFF.

The table lists this clone with a few counts. The DNA for the CDR3 is TGCGCCAGCAGCTTGACCGTCCCAGATACGCAGTATTTT. This sequence encodes CASSLTVPDTQYF. The chain is built from TRBV5-1 and TRBJ2-3; D remains unclear. The CDR3 covers 13 residues. V was shortened by 1 base and J by 4 bases, with 7 bases between the two germline ends. CDR1 and CDR2 (germline): SGHRS, YFSETQ.

The chain couples TRBV5-1 to TRBJ1-5; possible D gene TRBD1, 5 bases. V was shortened by 4 bases and J by 7 bases, with 15 bases between the two germline ends. The CDR3 is 14 amino acids. Germline values: CDR1 SGHRS, CDR2 YFSETQ. This CDR3 reads CASSTEGVGQPQHF. Here the CDR3 DNA reads TGCGCCAGCAGCACGGAAGGGGTAGGACAGCCCCAGCATTTT.

The J gene is TRBJ2-3, the V gene TRBV9; 14 nucleotides agree with TRBD2. V shed 0 bases and J 6 bases; nucleotides not matched to a gene: 6. The CDR3 has 17 residues. Germline V CDR1 and CDR2: SGDLS, YYNGEE. The CDR3 here is CASSVGGLAGARDTQYF. CDR3 DNA sequence: TGTGCCAGCAGCGTAGGGGGACTAGCGGGAGCAAGGGATACGCAGTATTTT.